A single T cell receptor beta chain is shown here with its context. Its matching antigen is unknown. The sample is drawn from a study of cytomegalovirus exposure and HLA in healthy donors. Study details: The same platform was used for the 100 to 150 validation repertoires and the roughly 670 first-cohort repertoires, a later analysis reported.

J gave up 7 bases and V 7 bases, and 6 bases lay outside the gene matches. Germline lookup yields CDR1 MDHEN and CDR2 SYDVKM. The CDR3 loop spans 14 amino acids. TCRdb's copy holds only in-frame clones and misses some; the assay was immunoSEQ multiplex PCR. The sample has about 170,000 clones, roughly 90% seen once. Study outcomes and limitations: The investigators catalogued 150 to 200 TCR beta chains as cytomegalovirus-associated. Most TCR sequences were uncommon, yet certain public TCRs appeared in many donors.

This sequence originates from a man aged 18 to 30 in good health and CMV-seropositive. V gene TRBV28 combines with J gene TRBJ2-7, with 14 bases aligning to TRBD2. Sequences were obtained from PBMCs. The DNA for the CDR3 is TGTGCCAGCAAGGGACTAGCGGGAGTTCGTGAGCAGTACTTC. It translates to CASKGLAGVREQYF.